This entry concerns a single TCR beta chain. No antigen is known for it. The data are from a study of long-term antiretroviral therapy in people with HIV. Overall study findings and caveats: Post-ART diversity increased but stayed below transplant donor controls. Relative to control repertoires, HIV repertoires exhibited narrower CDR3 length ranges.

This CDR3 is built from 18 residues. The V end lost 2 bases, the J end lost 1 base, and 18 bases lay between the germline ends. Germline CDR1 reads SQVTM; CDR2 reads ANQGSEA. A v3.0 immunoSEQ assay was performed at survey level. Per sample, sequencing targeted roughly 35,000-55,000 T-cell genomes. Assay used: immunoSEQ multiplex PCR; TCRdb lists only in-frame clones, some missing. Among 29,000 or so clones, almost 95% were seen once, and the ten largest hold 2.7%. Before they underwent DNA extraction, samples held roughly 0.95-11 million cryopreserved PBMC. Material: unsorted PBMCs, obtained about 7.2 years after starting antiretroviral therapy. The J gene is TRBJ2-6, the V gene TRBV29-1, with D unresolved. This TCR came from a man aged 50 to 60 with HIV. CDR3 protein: CSVEIEWVIPSGANVLTF. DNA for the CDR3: TGCAGCGTTGAAATAGAGTGGGTAATCCCTTCTGGGGCCAACGTCCTGACTTTC.